The clone carrying this TCR beta chain came up once. These data belong to a study of Ad26.COV2.S vaccination and SARS-CoV-2 variants. Study context: The vaccine Ad26.COV2.S was put into the muscle once, or twice with 56 days between.

Stated treatment: over 15 received Ad26.COV2.S at low or high dose, single or two shots; several received placebo; per-sample allocation not given. After the first vaccine or placebo injection, samples were drawn on day 63. Wuhan-strain SARS-CoV-2 spike was expressed by the Ad26 vector that made up the vaccine. Germline V lookup: CDR1 SNHLY, CDR2 FYNNEI. Trimming took 3 bases from V and 7 from J, leaving 4 bases between them. The CDR3 covers 11 residues. Method: immunoSEQ multiplex PCR; TCRdb's copy keeps in-frame clones and lacks some. The top ten hold roughly 13% of the sample, which has some 520,000 clones, about 83% seen once.

The source of this sequence is a person aged 18-60 years who received the Ad26.COV2.S COVID-19 vaccine or a placebo. The rearrangement uses TRBV2 and TRBJ1-5; unclear D gene. The material was peripheral blood, obtained in a trial of Ad26.COV2.S vaccine versus placebo. The CDR3 sequence: CASSDPQPQHF. DNA of the CDR3: TGTGCCAGCAGTGACCCCCAGCCCCAGCATTTT.